The 17 T cell receptor beta chains presented below share a single source sample, sequenced in a study of blood T cell repertoires in COVID-19. The data were produced by immunoSEQ multiplex PCR, yet TCRdb's version contains in-frame clones alone and is incomplete. The table shows some 350,000 clones, with roughly nine tenths occurring only once. Input material: PBMCs or T cells enriched from blood (not recorded which). These TCRs come from a man between 18 and 29 years old who had recovered from COVID-19.

This clone was picked up a small number of times. CDR3 bases: TGTGCCAGCTCACCACCCGGGACAGGGGGCACTGAAGCTTTCTTT. Protein product: CASSPPGTGGTEAFF. This chain links TRBV18 with TRBJ1-1; 11 bases map to TRBD1. Unmatched junction bases numbered 1, after V lost 0 bases and J lost 4 bases. Germline V gene lookup returns CDR1 KGHSH and CDR2 LQKENI. This CDR3 is 15 amino acids long.

About this clone: This specimen includes other DNA sequences encoding the same CDR3. This chain connects TRBV7-3 to TRBJ1-5, with TRBD1 as a possible D gene (5 bases). This CDR3 is 13 amino acids long. Trimming stripped 0 bases from V and 7 bases from J, with 7 bases between. Looked up from germline, CDR1 is SGHTA and CDR2 is FQGTGA. For the CDR3, the DNA is TGTGCCAGCAGCTTAACTGGGGGGCAGCCCCAGCATTTT. This sequence encodes CASSLTGGQPQHF.

This chain uses TRBV7-2 with TRBJ2-3; tentative D call: TRBD2 (6 bases). This CDR3 has 14 amino acids. CDR1 SGHTA and CDR2 FQGNSA come from the germline V gene. V was clipped by 5 bases and J by 3 bases, with 12 bases between them. The CDR3 DNA sequence: TGTGCCAGCAGCCCCCGAGGGACTACAGATACGCAGTATTTT. Its protein is CASSPRGTTDTQYF.

The V call is TRBV9, the J call TRBJ1-2; 10 positions agree with TRBD1. V trimming: 3 bases; J trimming: 2 bases; junction bases outside the gene matches: 4. Per the germline V gene, CDR1 is SGDLS and CDR2 is YYNGEE. The CDR3 has 15 amino acids. In DNA form, the CDR3 reads TGTGCCAGCAGCGGAAGACAGGGGGCAAACTATGGCTACACCTTC. It codes for CASSGRQGANYGYTF.

The chain links TRBV5-4 to TRBJ2-3; the match to TRBD2 covers 10 bases. Germline CDR1 is SGHNT and CDR2 is YYREEE (reference sequence). The CDR3 is made up of 18 amino acids. The V gene end was trimmed by 0 bases and the J gene end by 0 bases; junction bases not matched to a gene: 7. The CDR3 sequence: CASSLGLAGVRSTDTQYF. CDR3 coding DNA: TGTGCCAGCAGCTTGGGGCTAGCGGGGGTGAGGAGCACAGATACGCAGTATTTT.

The rearrangement links TRBV7-2 to TRBJ1-2; no clear D. Germline assignment: CDR1 SGHTA and CDR2 FQGNSA. With 7 bases removed from V and 3 bases from J, the gap between germline ends came to 15 bases. The CDR3 sequence is 14 residues long. CDR3: CASNKHGEDYGYTF. CDR3 DNA: TGTGCCAGCAACAAGCACGGGGAGGACTATGGCTACACCTTC.

This chain links TRBV7-2 with TRBJ1-4; D may be TRBD1 (6 bases). Between the trimmed V and J ends, which lost 8 bases and 2 bases, there was a span of 15 bases. The V gene's germline CDR1 is SGHTA and CDR2 FQGNSA. The CDR3 spans 15 residues. The CDR3 protein is CASADGDTTNEKLFF. CDR3 DNA: TGTGCCAGCGCGGACGGGGACACCACTAATGAAAAACTGTTTTTT. The variable domain in full, completed from reference TRBV7-2 and TRBJ1-4, reads GAGVSQSPSNKVTEKGKDVELRCDPISGHTALYWYRQSLGQGLEFLIYFQGNSAPDKSGLPSDRFSAERTGGSVSTLTIQRTQQEDSAVYLCASADGDTTNEKLFFGSGTQLSVL.

J is TRBJ1-6 and V is TRBV18, with D tentatively TRBD1 (6 bases). V lost 3 bases to trimming and J lost 7 bases, with 13 bases between them. The CDR3 spans 15 residues. Germline-derived CDR1 and CDR2 are KGHSH and LQKENI. Here the CDR3 DNA reads TGTGCCAGCTCACCGGCGGCTGGGGGCAATTCACCCCTCCACTTT. It specifies CASSPAAGGNSPLHF.

The V and J genes are TRBV4-2 and TRBJ2-7; 13 bases agree with TRBD2. The CDR3 has 16 residues. Germline V lookup: CDR1 LGHNA, CDR2 YNFKEQ. V was clipped by 0 bases and J by 3 bases; unmatched bases: 2. CDR3 DNA: TGTGCCAGCAGCCAAGAAACTAGCGGGAGGGACTACGAGCAGTACTTC. It yields the protein CASSQETSGRDYEQYF.

The chain carries TRBV21-1 and TRBJ1-5. TRBV21-1 is shown as a pseudogene. This CDR3 spans 16 amino acids. The CDR3 coding sequence is TGTGCCAGTGACCCAATGGGGGGTGTGATCAATCAGCCCCAGCATTTT. It codes for CASDPMGGVINQPQHF.

This chain uses TRBV10-1 with TRBJ1-6; 7 bases are shared with TRBD1. CDR3 size: 14 residues. V dropped 6 bases and J dropped 7; count of bases not matched to a gene: 6. Germline V gene sequence: CDR1 WNHNN, CDR2 SYGVQD (reference sequence). CDR3 residues: CASSQGGMNSPLHF. In DNA form, the CDR3 reads TGCGCCAGCAGCCAAGGGGGCATGAATTCACCCCTCCACTTT.

The chain combines TRBV6-5 with TRBJ2-5; D possibly corresponds to TRBD2 (6 bases). CDR1 and CDR2 from the germline V gene are MNHEY and SVGAGI. The CDR3 is made up of 11 amino acids. V dropped 9 bases and J dropped 5 bases, with 10 bases sitting between them. The CDR3 sequence is CARQSGETQYF. CDR3 sequence (DNA): TGTGCCAGGCAGAGCGGGGAGACCCAGTACTTC.

This clone was seen only once. V and J are TRBV3-1 (or the pseudogene TRBV3-2) and TRBJ2-7; TRBD2 matches 7 bases. CDR3 length: 14 residues. The trim removed 1 base at V and 2 bases at J, leaving 2 bases unmatched. Per the germline V gene, CDR1 is LGHDT and CDR2 is YNNKEL (reference sequence). The CDR3 DNA sequence: TGTGCCAGCAGCCAAGGCGGGGGAACCTACGAGCAGTACTTC. Amino acids: CASSQGGGTYEQYF.

This rearrangement joins TRBV19 to TRBJ2-7; maybe TRBD1 (5 bases). V gave up 5 bases and J gave up 8 bases, with 25 bases separating them. The CDR3 contains 16 residues. Germline lookup yields CDR1 LNHDA and CDR2 SQIVND (reference sequence). The CDR3 is CASSASIGAGGYKQYF. The CDR3 DNA follows: TGTGCCAGTAGTGCCTCAATAGGGGCAGGTGGTTACAAGCAGTACTTC.

The V and J genes are TRBV27 and TRBJ1-2; 8 bases line up with TRBD1. The CDR3 contains 19 residues. Germline V gene data show CDR1 as MNHEY and CDR2 as SMNVEV (reference sequence). Unmatched junction bases numbered 21, after V lost 8 bases and J lost 1 base. The CDR3 region has the DNA TGTGCCAGCTCCCCCACGTCCCAGGGGGCAACGTATTTTAACTATGGCTACACCTTC. It codes for CASSPTSQGATYFNYGYTF.

The gene calls are TRBV6-5 and TRBJ2-3; TRBD2 is a possible D gene (6 bases). V was pared by 2 bases and J by 4 bases, with 10 bases between. Germline values: CDR1 MNHEY, CDR2 SVGAGI. The CDR3 spans 14 residues. The CDR3 loop is CASSYGSSADTQYF. The CDR3 DNA sequence: TGTGCCAGCAGTTACGGGTCTAGCGCAGATACGCAGTATTTT.

V gene TRBV7-6 combines with J gene TRBJ1-4, with TRBD1 matching over 8 bases. Germline V gene data show CDR1 as SGHVS and CDR2 as FNYEAQ. The CDR3 is 16 residues long. J was trimmed by 0 bases and V by 4 bases; bases with no gene match: 4. For the CDR3, the DNA is TGTGCCAGCAGCTGGGGACAGGCCGCAACTAATGAAAAACTGTTTTTT. Translation: CASSWGQAATNEKLFF.